The T cell receptor beta chain under discussion was sequenced for a study of tumor-infiltrating lymphocytes in localized non-small cell lung cancer. The CDR3 covers 13 residues. V was shortened by 0 bases and J by 4 bases, with 9 bases between the two germline ends. Germline CDR1 reads GTSNPN; CDR2 reads SVGIG (reference sequence). Findings of the study overall: Technical variation could not be separated from intratumor heterogeneity here. Available tissue quantity limited TCR sequencing to a patient subset. T-cell fraction did not differ between immunotypes IM1 and IM2.

Clones were sequenced by immunoSEQ multiplex PCR, and TCRdb holds only the in-frame ones, with some missing. The sample has some 5,200 clones, around 66% seen once. Concerning this clone: Its antigen is currently unknown.

The chain employs TRBV30 and TRBJ2-5; D remains ambiguous. Input material: uninvolved lung tissue not adjacent to the tumor. This TCR came from a human donor with non-small cell lung cancer. For the CDR3, the DNA is TGTGCCTGGAGTGTACAAAGTAGAGAGACCCAGTACTTC. This translates into CAWSVQSRETQYF.